The source of this TCR beta chain is a study of cytomegalovirus exposure and HLA in healthy donors (dated by TCRdb to about 2017). For the study in its entirety: According to a later analysis, the 120 or so validation repertoires were produced on the same platform as the roughly 720 repertoires of the first cohort. The study combined high-throughput TCR immunosequencing, statistical association of individual TCRs with disease status, and machine learning to predict cytomegalovirus infection status. A separate validation cohort of approximately 120 different subjects was used in addition to the roughly 700-subject first cohort. The study aimed to test whether signatures of past pathogen exposure could be identified by cataloging public T cell receptors. Study-level results and caveats: A later analysis found that TCRs clustered in the first cohort also tended to co-occur in the roughly 110 validation repertoires, with 94% of cluster scores above 0. The authors suggested that the approach could potentially be extended to other disease states and immunological phenotypes. Cytomegalovirus status was reported to be diagnosed by the classifier with high specificity and sensitivity in both the original and validation cohorts. Most TCR sequences were observed very rarely across donors, whereas some public TCRs were present in many individuals. The validation cohort had no HLA typing available for a later analysis, so co-occurrence within that cohort was assessed over all 120 or so repertoires. The study listed 170 or so TCR beta chains as associated with cytomegalovirus. In vitro tests confirmed that a few of the cytomegalovirus-associated TCR beta chains recognize cytomegalovirus antigens.

Worth noting for this clone: The antigen it recognizes is unknown. No clone much larger than this one lies a single base away; base qualities are absent.

Library method: the immunoSEQ multiplex PCR assay. The paper's processing steps were these. To diagnose cytomegalovirus status from the catalog of TCR beta chain sequences, a statistical classification framework was built. In TCRdb, the immuneACCESS table is reduced to in-frame sequences with V and J assigned. These tables do not hold every clone; where another copy was compared, an unresolved V gene accounts for under half, and the others remain unexplained. The V and J calls and clone size come from that table; D and trimming were worked out from the DNA. The sample table contains under 150,000 clones; only one count was recorded for approximately 86% of them. The leading ten clones occupy roughly 10% of the sample. Separate from the approximately 670-subject first cohort, the validation cohort of about 130 subjects was the group to which the donors belonged. Measured from the cysteine to the phenylalanine, the CDR3 is 13 residues long. Only the CDR3 DNA stays, 39 bases, in frame from base 1. V is reduced by 0 bases and J by 6 bases, leaving a spacing of 9 bases between them. The germline V gene (reference sequence) specifies LNHNV as CDR1 and YYDKDF as CDR2.

Sequenced material: PBMCs. The source is a young man in good health and CMV-seropositive. The chain employs TRBV15 and TRBJ2-7; the D gene is not confidently resolved. The DNA sequence follows: TGTGCCACCAGCAGAGATACGGAGTTCGAGCAGTACTTC. Translated, this is CATSRDTEFEQYF.